A single sample is the source of the 12 T cell receptor beta chains below, sequenced in a study of shared clonotypes between healthy human individuals. The data were produced by immunoSEQ multiplex PCR, yet TCRdb's version contains in-frame clones alone and is incomplete. The table shows around 1.5 million clones, with 95% to 99% occurring only once. The sample was naive CD4+ T cells sorted from blood. Subset of the sample: CD45RA+ positively selected. The receptors stem from a man in his thirties or forties in good health.

The chain combines TRBV5-6 with TRBJ2-7; D may be TRBD1 (6 bases). Germline V gene lookup returns CDR1 SGHDT and CDR2 YYEEEE. Trimming took 4 bases from V and 3 from J, leaving 14 bases between them. The CDR3 is made up of 14 amino acids. CDR3 sequence: CASSPRGSLYEQYF. CDR3 sequence (DNA): TGTGCCAGCAGCCCCAGGGGATCCCTCTACGAGCAGTACTTC.

This chain links TRBV6-1 with TRBJ2-7, with D possibly being TRBD1 (5 bases). In germline, CDR1 is MNHNS, CDR2 SASEGT. The CDR3 contains 14 residues. V gave up 3 bases and J gave up 3 bases, with 12 bases separating them. As DNA, the CDR3 is TGTGCCAGCAGTGATCAGGGCTTTAGCTACGAGCAGTACTTC. It is translated as CASSDQGFSYEQYF.

The chain couples TRBV5-4 to TRBJ2-7; 13 bases align to TRBD2. With V trimmed by 4 bases and J by 5 bases, 9 bases remained unmatched. CDR1 and CDR2 (germline): SGHNT, YYREEE (reference sequence). CDR3 size: 16 residues. The CDR3 DNA follows: TGTGCCAGCAGCGGCAGGACTAGCGGGAGCAAGGACGAGCAGTACTTC. It translates to CASSGRTSGSKDEQYF.

The V call is TRBV30, the J call TRBJ2-3; 8 bases match TRBD2. After removal of 8 bases from V and 4 bases from J, the junction contained 8 bases not matched to a gene. The CDR3 totals 13 residues. Germline-derived CDR1 and CDR2 are GTSNPN and SVGIG (reference sequence). This CDR3 reads CARSGSTSDTQYF. DNA of the CDR3: TGTGCCCGCAGCGGGAGCACCTCAGATACGCAGTATTTT.

This rearrangement joins TRBV27 to TRBJ2-7; D is unresolved. This CDR3 contains 12 residues. V dropped 4 bases and J dropped 0 bases, with 4 bases sitting between them. Germline assignment: CDR1 MNHEY and CDR2 SMNVEV (reference sequence). CDR3 in amino acids: CASSSPSYEQYF. DNA for the CDR3: TGTGCCAGCAGTTCGCCCTCCTACGAGCAGTACTTC.

This chain connects TRBV19 to TRBJ1-5; D unclear. Germline V gene sequence: CDR1 LNHDA, CDR2 SQIVND (reference sequence). The CDR3 contains 17 residues. V was trimmed by 0 bases and J by 2 bases, leaving 14 bases between them. The CDR3 sequence is CASSIDVRGGGNQPQHF. CDR3 in DNA: TGTGCCAGTAGTATAGATGTGCGGGGTGGGGGCAATCAGCCCCAGCATTTT. The full variable domain, rest sourced from reference TRBV19 and TRBJ1-5, is DGGITQSPKYLFRKEGQNVTLSCEQNLNHDAMYWYRQDPGQGLRLIYYSQIVNDFQKGDIAEGYSVSREKKESFPLTVTSAQKNPTAFYLCASSIDVRGGGNQPQHFGDGTRLSIL.

The gene calls are TRBV27 and TRBJ2-1; 11 nucleotides match TRBD2. Germline values: CDR1 MNHEY, CDR2 SMNVEV (reference sequence). V was clipped by 1 base and J by 4 bases; unmatched bases: 12. The CDR3 spans 19 residues. The CDR3 DNA sequence: TGTGCCAGCAGTTTATTCTTGTCGGGAACTAGCGGGAGATACAATGAGCAGTTCTTC. Amino acids: CASSLFLSGTSGRYNEQFF.

J is TRBJ2-3 and V is TRBV5-4, with 7 bases that match TRBD2. Germline V CDR1 and CDR2: SGHNT, YYREEE (reference sequence). CDR3 length: 16 residues. V trimming: 4 bases; J trimming: 4 bases; junction bases outside the gene matches: 12. The CDR3 region is CASSAIIAGQPDTQYF. The CDR3 DNA sequence: TGTGCCAGCAGCGCCATTATAGCGGGTCAGCCAGATACGCAGTATTTT.

This chain uses TRBV5-4 with TRBJ2-1; possibly TRBD2 for D (6 bases). In germline, CDR1 is SGHNT, CDR2 YYREEE (reference sequence). V lost 4 bases, J lost 9 bases, and 26 bases lay in between. The CDR3 sequence is 17 residues long. The CDR3: CASSGGAAGPSRFEQFF. CDR3 in DNA: TGTGCCAGCAGCGGAGGAGCGGCGGGGCCTAGTCGGTTTGAGCAGTTCTTC.

The V gene is TRBV27, the J gene TRBJ1-5; no clear D. Germline CDR1 reads MNHEY; CDR2 reads SMNVEV (reference sequence). V lost 2 bases to trimming and J lost 3 bases, with 8 bases between them. The CDR3 is 14 amino acids. The CDR3 sequence is CASSLREANQPQHF. CDR3 nucleotide sequence: TGTGCCAGCAGTTTACGAGAAGCCAATCAGCCCCAGCATTTT.

The V call is TRBV11-2, the J call TRBJ1-1, with D tentatively TRBD1 (5 bases). CDR3 length: 14 amino acids. Germline CDR1 is SGHAT and CDR2 is FQNNGV. Deletions cut 6 bases from V and 5 bases from J, with 16 bases between. The CDR3 DNA sequence: TGTGCCAGCAGTCCCCCCCGGGGCCGGACTGAAGCTTTCTTT. Its translation is CASSPPRGRTEAFF. The full variable domain, with the rest looked up from reference TRBV11-2 and TRBJ1-1, is EAGVAQSPRYKIIEKRQSVAFWCNPISGHATLYWYQQILGQGPKLLIQFQNNGVVDDSQLPKDRFSAERLKGVDSTLKIQPAKLEDSAVYLCASSPPRGRTEAFFGQGTRLTVV.

The rearrangement links TRBV14 to TRBJ2-3, with D possibly being TRBD2 (5 bases). The V gene's germline CDR1 is SGHDN and CDR2 FVKESK. This CDR3 has 17 amino acids. Trimming removed 0 bases at V and 2 bases at J, with 15 bases between. The CDR3 region has the DNA TGTGCCAGCAGCCAAGATTTCGGGGTAGGGTACACAGATACGCAGTATTTT. Amino acids: CASSQDFGVGYTDTQYF.